This T cell receptor (beta chain) was sequenced during a study of CD8 T cells in ankylosing spondylitis. Study-wide results and limits: About 8 highly homologous variants made up a TCR beta motif, and this motif appeared characteristic of ankylosing spondylitis blood. Disease-linked clones reportedly concentrated significantly in matched ankylosing spondylitis synovial fluid.

TCRdb itself ran the 5' RACE reads through MiXCR, one entry per CDR3 protein. The table lists around 490,000 distinct CDR3 sequences, roughly 5% of them singletons. V shed 3 bases and J shed 2 bases, with 13 bases lying between them. The CDR3 length is 14 residues. CDR1 is DFQATT, CDR2 SNEGSKA, per germline (reference sequence). This clonotype was picked up many times. Its antigen is as yet unknown. The receptor comes from a male donor with ankylosing spondylitis. The V call is TRBV20-1, the J call TRBJ1-1; TRBD1 might be the D (5 bases). Sequencing input: blood, either unsorted or a sorted T cell fraction (not recorded which). CDR3 loop: CSASREIGNTEAFF. CDR3 nucleotides: TGCAGTGCTAGCAGGGAAATAGGAAACACTGAAGCTTTCTTT.